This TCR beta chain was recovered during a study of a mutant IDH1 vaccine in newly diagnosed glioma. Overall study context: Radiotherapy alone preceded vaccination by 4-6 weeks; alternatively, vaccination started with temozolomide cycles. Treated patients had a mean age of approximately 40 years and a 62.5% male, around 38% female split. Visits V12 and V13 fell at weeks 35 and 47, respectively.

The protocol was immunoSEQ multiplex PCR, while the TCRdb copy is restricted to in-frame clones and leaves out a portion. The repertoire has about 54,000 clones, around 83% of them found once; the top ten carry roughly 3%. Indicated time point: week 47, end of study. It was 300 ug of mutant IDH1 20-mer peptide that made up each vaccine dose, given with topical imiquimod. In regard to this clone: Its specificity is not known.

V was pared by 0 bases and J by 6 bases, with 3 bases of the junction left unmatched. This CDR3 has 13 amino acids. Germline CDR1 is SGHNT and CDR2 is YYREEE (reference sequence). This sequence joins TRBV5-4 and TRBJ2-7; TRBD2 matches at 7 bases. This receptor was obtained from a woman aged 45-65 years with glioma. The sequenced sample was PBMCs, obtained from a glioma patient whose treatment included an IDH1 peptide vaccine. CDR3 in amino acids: CASSLAGGIEQYF. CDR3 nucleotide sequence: TGTGCCAGCAGCTTGGCCGGGGGGATCGAGCAGTACTTC.